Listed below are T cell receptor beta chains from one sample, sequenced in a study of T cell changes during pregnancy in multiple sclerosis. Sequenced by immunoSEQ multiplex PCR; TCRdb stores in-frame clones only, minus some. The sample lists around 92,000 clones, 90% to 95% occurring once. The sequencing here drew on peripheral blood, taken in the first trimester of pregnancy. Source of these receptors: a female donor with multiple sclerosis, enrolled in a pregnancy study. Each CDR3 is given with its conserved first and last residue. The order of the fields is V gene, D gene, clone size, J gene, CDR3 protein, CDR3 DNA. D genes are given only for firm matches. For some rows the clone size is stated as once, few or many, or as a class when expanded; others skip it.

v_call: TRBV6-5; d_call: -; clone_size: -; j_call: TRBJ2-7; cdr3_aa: CASSFRDTGHYEQYF; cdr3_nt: TGTGCCAGCAGTTTCCGGGACACGGGGCACTACGAGCAGTACTTC
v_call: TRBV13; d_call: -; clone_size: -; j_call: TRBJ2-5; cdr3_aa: CASSSLWSRETQYF; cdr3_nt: TGTGCCAGCAGCTCCCTTTGGAGTCGAGAGACCCAGTACTTC
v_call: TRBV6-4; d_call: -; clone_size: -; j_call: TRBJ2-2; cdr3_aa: CASSEGGATGELFF; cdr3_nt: TGTGCCAGCAGTGAAGGGGGGGCGACCGGGGAGCTGTTTTTT
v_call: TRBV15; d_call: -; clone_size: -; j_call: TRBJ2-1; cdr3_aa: CATSRDKGRMVEFF; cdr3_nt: TGTGCCACCAGCAGAGATAAGGGGAGGATGGTCGAGTTCTTC
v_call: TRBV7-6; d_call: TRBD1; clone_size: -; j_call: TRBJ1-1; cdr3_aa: CASSPGGGAEAFF; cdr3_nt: TGTGCCAGCAGCCCAGGGGGCGGTGCTGAAGCTTTCTTT
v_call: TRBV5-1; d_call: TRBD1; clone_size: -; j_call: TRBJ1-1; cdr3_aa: CASSSPAFKTGVTEAFF; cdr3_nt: TGCGCCAGCAGCTCCCCGGCTTTTAAGACAGGGGTGACTGAAGCTTTCTTT
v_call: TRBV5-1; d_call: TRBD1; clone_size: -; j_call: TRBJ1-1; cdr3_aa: CASSKQGGTEAFF; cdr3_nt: TGCGCCAGCAGCAAACAGGGGGGTACTGAAGCTTTCTTT
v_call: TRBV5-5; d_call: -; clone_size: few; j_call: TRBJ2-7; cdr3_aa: CASRRDSARSYEQYF; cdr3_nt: TGTGCCAGCAGACGCGACAGTGCTCGGAGCTACGAGCAGTACTTC
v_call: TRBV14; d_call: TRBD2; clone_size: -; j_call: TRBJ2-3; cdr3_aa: CASSQGPLAVPSTDTQYF; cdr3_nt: TGTGCCAGCAGCCAAGGTCCGCTAGCGGTCCCTTCCACAGATACGCAGTATTTT
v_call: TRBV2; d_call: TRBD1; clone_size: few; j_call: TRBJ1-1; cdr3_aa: CASRQDRGVPAFF; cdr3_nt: TGTGCCAGCAGACAGGACAGGGGGGTTCCCGCTTTCTTT
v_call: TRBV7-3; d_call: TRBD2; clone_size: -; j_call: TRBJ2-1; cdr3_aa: CASSLMSSGGATYNEQFF; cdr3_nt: TGTGCCAGCAGCTTAATGTCTAGCGGGGGGGCTACCTACAATGAGCAGTTCTTC
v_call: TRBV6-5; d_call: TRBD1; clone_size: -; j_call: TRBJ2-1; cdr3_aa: CASSLTGFRDEQFF; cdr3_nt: TGTGCCAGCAGTTTGACAGGGTTCCGGGATGAGCAGTTCTTC
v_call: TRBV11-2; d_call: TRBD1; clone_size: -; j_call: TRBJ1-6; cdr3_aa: CASSLVGGQNSPLHF; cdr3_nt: TGTGCCAGCAGCTTAGTGGGGGGACAGAATTCACCCCTCCACTTT
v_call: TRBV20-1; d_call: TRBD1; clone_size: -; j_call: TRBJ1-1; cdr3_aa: CSAGQGPEAFF; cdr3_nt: TGCAGTGCTGGACAGGGCCCTGAAGCTTTCTTT
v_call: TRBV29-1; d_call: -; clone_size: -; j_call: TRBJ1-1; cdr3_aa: CSILQGLGALNTEAFF; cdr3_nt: TGCAGCATCCTCCAGGGGCTGGGGGCCTTGAACACTGAAGCTTTCTTT
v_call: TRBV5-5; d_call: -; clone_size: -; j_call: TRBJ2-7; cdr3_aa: CASSLAGSGSYWGEQYF; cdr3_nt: TGTGCCAGCAGCTTGGCGGGCTCAGGGTCTTACTGGGGAGAGCAGTACTTC
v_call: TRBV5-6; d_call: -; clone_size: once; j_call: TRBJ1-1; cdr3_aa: CASSLGPSEAFF; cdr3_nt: TGTGCCAGCAGCTTGGGGCCTTCTGAAGCTTTCTTT
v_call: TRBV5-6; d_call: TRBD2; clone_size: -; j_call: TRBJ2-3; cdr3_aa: CASSRLAGGKADTQYF; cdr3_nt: TGTGCCAGCAGCAGACTAGCGGGGGGCAAGGCAGATACGCAGTATTTT
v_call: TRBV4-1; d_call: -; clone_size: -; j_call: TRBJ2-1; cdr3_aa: CASSQDLAGYNEQFF; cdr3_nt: TGCGCCAGCAGCCAAGATCTAGCTGGGTACAATGAGCAGTTCTTC
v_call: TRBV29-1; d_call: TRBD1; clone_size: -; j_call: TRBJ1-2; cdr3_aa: CSVDRGTGYGYTF; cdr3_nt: TGCAGCGTTGATCGAGGGACAGGCTATGGCTACACCTTC
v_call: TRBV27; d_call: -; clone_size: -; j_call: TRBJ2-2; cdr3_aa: CASSSLSGGASGELFF; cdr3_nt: TGTGCCAGCAGTTCTCTATCTGGGGGGGCCTCCGGGGAGCTGTTTTTT
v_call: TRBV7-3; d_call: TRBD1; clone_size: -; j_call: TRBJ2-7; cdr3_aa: CASSETGVHEQYF; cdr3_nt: TGTGCCAGCTCTGAGACAGGGGTCCACGAGCAGTACTTC
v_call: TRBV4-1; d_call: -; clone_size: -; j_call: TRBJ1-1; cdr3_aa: CASSQVDSNTEAFF; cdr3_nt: TGCGCCAGCAGCCAAGTAGACAGCAACACTGAAGCTTTCTTT
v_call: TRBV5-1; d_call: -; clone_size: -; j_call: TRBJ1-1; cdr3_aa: CASSLARVNTEAFF; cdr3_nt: TGCGCCAGCAGCTTGGCCAGGGTGAACACTGAAGCTTTCTTT
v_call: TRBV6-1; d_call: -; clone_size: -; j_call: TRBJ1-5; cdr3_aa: CASSGRGGDRNQPQHF; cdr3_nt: TGTGCCAGCAGTGGTAGGGGGGGGGACCGGAATCAGCCCCAGCATTTT
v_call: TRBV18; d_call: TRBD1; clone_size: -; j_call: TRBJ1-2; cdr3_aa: CASSPPAWTGGEEGYTF; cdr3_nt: TGTGCCAGCTCACCGCCCGCTTGGACAGGGGGCGAGGAAGGCTACACCTTC